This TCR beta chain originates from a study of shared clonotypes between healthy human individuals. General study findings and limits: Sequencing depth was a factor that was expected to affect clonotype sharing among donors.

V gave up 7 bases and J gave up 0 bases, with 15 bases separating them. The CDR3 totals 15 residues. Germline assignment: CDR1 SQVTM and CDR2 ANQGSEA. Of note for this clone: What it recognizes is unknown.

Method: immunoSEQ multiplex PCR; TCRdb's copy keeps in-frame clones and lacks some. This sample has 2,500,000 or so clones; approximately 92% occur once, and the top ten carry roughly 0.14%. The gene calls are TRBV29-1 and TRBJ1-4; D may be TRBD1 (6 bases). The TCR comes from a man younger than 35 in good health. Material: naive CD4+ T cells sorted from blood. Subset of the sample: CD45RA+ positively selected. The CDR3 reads CSALPWDTTNEKLFF. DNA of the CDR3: TGCAGCGCCCTACCCTGGGACACAACTAATGAAAAACTGTTTTTT.